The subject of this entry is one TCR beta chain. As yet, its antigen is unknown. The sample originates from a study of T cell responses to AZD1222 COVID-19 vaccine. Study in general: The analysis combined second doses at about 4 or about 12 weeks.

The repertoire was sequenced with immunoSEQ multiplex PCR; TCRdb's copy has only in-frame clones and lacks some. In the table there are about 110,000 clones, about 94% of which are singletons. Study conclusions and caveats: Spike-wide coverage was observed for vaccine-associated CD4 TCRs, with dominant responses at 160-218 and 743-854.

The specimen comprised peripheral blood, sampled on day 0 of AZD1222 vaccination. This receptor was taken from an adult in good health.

The CDR3, as DNA: TGTGCCTGGGGGGGTACCCACGATAATTCACCCCTCCACTTT. Protein: CAWGGTHDNSPLHF. V usage is TRBV30 and J usage is TRBJ1-6; D is possibly TRBD1 (5 bases). V was pared by 5 bases and J by 5 bases, with 13 bases between. The CDR3 consists of 14 residues. CDR1 and CDR2 from the germline V gene are GTSNPN and SVGIG (reference sequence).